One T cell receptor (beta chain) is described in this entry. The target antigen is unknown. The data are from a study of T cell repertoires in cytomegalovirus infection. Study information: Public TCR beta signatures were indicative of both CMV infection and a matching HLA type.

V lost 5 bases, J lost 3 bases, and 14 bases lay in between. From germline, CDR1 is DFQATT and CDR2 SNEGSKA (reference sequence). The length of the CDR3 is 14 residues. MiXCR was run by TCRdb on the reads, yielding one entry per CDR3 protein. The table shows approximately 700,000 distinct CDR3 sequences, with 35% occurring only once. Points from the study as a whole: Within the response measured ex vivo, HLA-C-restricted CMV-specific TCR beta clonotypes were dominant. Summed frequency of public TCR beta families distinguished CMV carriers with the relevant HLA.

Material for sequencing was PBMCs. This TCR was sampled from a human donor in good health (CMV status not recorded). Some clones in this sample may be carry-over from other donors' samples. V is TRBV20-1 and J is TRBJ1-5; tentative D call: TRBD1 (5 bases). CDR3: CSALPQGDNQPQHF. The CDR3 DNA is TGCAGTGCTCTCCCCCAGGGCGACAATCAGCCCCAGCATTTT.